The 28 T cell receptor beta chains given below trace back to one sample, sequenced in a study of Graves' ophthalmopathy and Graves' hyperthyroidism. RNA transcripts yielded amplified TCR beta CDR3 regions. Scientists carried out first-round RT-PCR using HTBI primers and then a second-round multiplex PCR. A single record per CDR3 protein comes from TCRdb applying MiXCR to the multiplex PCR reads. The data contain some 350,000 distinct CDR3 sequences, about 15% of them seen just once; the ten biggest clones take up 2.4%. The sample was peripheral blood. The receptors shown here come from an adult woman with stable Graves' hyperthyroidism.

The chain has TRBV27 and TRBJ2-2; D call uncertain. The V and J ends lost 8 bases and 2 bases respectively, with 12 bases between them. CDR1 is MNHEY and CDR2 is SMNVEV in the germline V gene (reference sequence). The CDR3 contains 14 residues. The chain's CDR3 is CASRVELNTGELFF. CDR3 nucleotides: TGTGCCAGCCGGGTCGAGTTAAACACCGGGGAGCTGTTTTTT.

In this sample, this clonotype turned up many times. CDR3: CSVGSKLNQPQHF. Written as DNA, the CDR3 is TGCAGCGTTGGCTCCAAGCTAAATCAGCCCCAGCATTTT. The V gene is TRBV29-1, the J gene TRBJ1-5; D not resolved. Germline values: CDR1 SQVTM, CDR2 ANQGSEA. The V end was cut by 4 bases, the J end by 4 bases, with 11 bases between. The length of the CDR3 is 13 residues.

This clonotype was seen repeatedly, ten times or more. The chain links TRBV28 to TRBJ2-4; 7 bases agree with TRBD1. This CDR3 has 13 amino acids. With V trimmed by 5 bases and J by 10 bases, 8 bases remained unmatched. The germline gives CDR1 MDHEN, CDR2 SYDVKM. The CDR3 here is CASSHTGVGIQYF. The CDR3 region has the DNA TGTGCCAGCAGTCATACAGGGGTGGGGATTCAGTACTTC.

This clonotype was observed at least ten times. The V call is TRBV2, the J call TRBJ1-1, with D maybe TRBD1 (5 bases). The CDR3 spans 12 residues. CDR1 SNHLY and CDR2 FYNNEI come from the germline V gene. V was trimmed by 6 bases and J by 2 bases, leaving 7 bases between them. CDR3 DNA: TGTGCCAGCAGCGGGGCTAACACTGAAGCTTTCTTT. Protein sequence: CASSGANTEAFF.

This clonotype was counted many times. The genes are TRBV28 and TRBJ1-3; D uncertain. The germline CDR1 and CDR2 sequences are MDHEN and SYDVKM. The V end lost 6 bases, the J end lost 0 bases, and 9 bases lay between the germline ends. This CDR3 spans 14 amino acids. DNA for the CDR3: TGTGCCAGCAGCCACCCGGGCTCTGGAAACACCATATATTTT. Its protein is CASSHPGSGNTIYF. Together with reference TRBV28 and TRBJ1-3, the CDR3 gives the full variable domain: DVKVTQSSRYLVKRTGEKVFLECVQDMDHENMFWYRQDPGLGLRLIYFSYDVKMKEKGDIPEGYSVSREKKERFSLILESASTNQTSMYLCASSHPGSGNTIYFGEGSWLTVV.

This clonotype was recorded many times. The chain carries TRBV7-8 and TRBJ2-5; D gene unclear. The CDR3 totals 14 residues. V was clipped by 5 bases and J by 4 bases, with 14 bases between them. The germline V gene has CDR1 SGHVS and CDR2 FQNEAQ. The CDR3 bases are TGTGCCAGCAGCGTATTGACATCCCGAGAGACCCAGTACTTC. This sequence encodes CASSVLTSRETQYF.

This clonotype was recorded at least ten times. The chain combines TRBV7-8 with TRBJ2-7, with TRBD2 matching 15 bases. Germline trimming cut 5 bases from V and 4 bases from J; bases unmatched to any gene: 12. Germline-derived CDR1 and CDR2 are SGHVS and FQNEAQ. This CDR3 spans 18 amino acids. CDR3 protein: CASSTRGGLAGGLYEQYF. CDR3 DNA: TGTGCCAGCAGCACAAGGGGGGGACTAGCGGGAGGACTATACGAGCAGTACTTC.

The V and J genes are TRBV12-3 or TRBV12-4 and TRBJ1-2; possible D gene TRBD1, 6 bases. V gave up 5 bases and J gave up 7 bases, with 14 bases separating them. This CDR3 has 13 amino acids. The CDR3 nucleotides are TGTGCCAGCAGTCTTGTCGGCAGGGGTGGCTACACCTTC. Encoded protein: CASSLVGRGGYTF.

The table lists this clonotype with many counts. This chain links TRBV6-1 with TRBJ2-5; D is possibly TRBD2 (6 bases). The germline V gene encodes CDR1 MNHNS and CDR2 SASEGT. The CDR3 covers 13 residues. V was trimmed by 6 bases and J by 5 bases, leaving 13 bases between them. The CDR3 coding sequence is TGTGCCAGCAGCCCAGACGGAGGGGAGACCCAGTACTTC. It is translated as CASSPDGGETQYF.

This clonotype was picked up many times. The junction differs from germline at one of its ends, possibly a read error. The chain recombines TRBV20-1 with TRBJ1-1, with D hard to call. The CDR3 runs 14 residues. Per germline, CDR1 DFQATT and CDR2 SNEGSKA (reference sequence). The CDR3 DNA follows: TGCGGTGCTTCCGACCACTGGGGTAGCACTGAAGCTTTCTTT. Translating gives CGASDHWGSTEAFF.

The chain joins TRBV9 to TRBJ2-2; the D gene could be TRBD1 or TRBD2 (6 bases each). The CDR3 consists of 20 residues. Germline-derived CDR1 and CDR2 are SGDLS and YYNGEE. Trimming pared 2 bases from V and 9 bases from J, leaving 32 bases between. CDR3 residues: CASSVESDGKYPRGGRELFF. As DNA, the CDR3 is TGTGCCAGCAGCGTGGAGTCTGATGGGAAGTACCCCCGAGGGGGGCGGGAGCTGTTTTTT. Full variable domain (outside the CDR3, taken from reference TRBV9 and TRBJ2-2): DSGVTQTPKHLITATGQRVTLRCSPRSGDLSVYWYQQSLDQGLQFLIQYYNGEERAKGNILERFSAQQFPDLHSELNLSSLELGDSALYFCASSVESDGKYPRGGRELFFGEGSRLTVL.

This clonotype was seen at least ten times. This chain links TRBV28 with TRBJ2-7; TRBD2 matches 12 bases. The CDR3 runs 17 residues. The germline V gene has CDR1 MDHEN and CDR2 SYDVKM. Losses at the gene ends were 6 bases for V and 1 base for J; bases not matched to a gene: 10. The CDR3 nucleotides are TGTGCCAGCAGGGGGGCTAGCGGGAGGGGTACATCCTACGAGCAGTACTTC. Residues: CASRGASGRGTSYEQYF.

In its sample, this clonotype was seen a few times. This sequence joins TRBV3-1 and TRBJ2-6; D ambiguous. Trimming left V 0 bases short and J 1 base short, with 10 bases between. The CDR3 sequence is 17 residues long. The V gene's germline CDR1 is LGHDT and CDR2 YNNKEL (reference sequence). The CDR3 nucleotides read TGTGCCAGCAGCCAAGACCCCTACAGATCTGGGGCCAACGTCCTGACTTTC. Its translation: CASSQDPYRSGANVLTF.

The table lists this clonotype with a few counts. The rearrangement uses TRBV7-2 and TRBJ1-5; the D gene is possibly TRBD1 (5 bases). This CDR3 is built from 12 residues. CDR1 is SGHTA, CDR2 FQGNSA, per germline. V lost 5 bases, J lost 7 bases, and 9 bases lay in between. CDR3 sequence reads: CASSRDAQPQHF. The CDR3 DNA reads TGTGCCAGCAGCCGGGACGCACAGCCCCAGCATTTT.

This clonotype occurred many times. J is TRBJ2-7 and V is TRBV7-9; D is uncertain. V was cut by 0 bases and J by 5 bases, with 8 bases left in between. CDR1 and CDR2 (germline): SEHNR, FQNEAQ (reference sequence). The CDR3 loop spans 13 amino acids. Written as DNA, the CDR3 is TGTGCCAGCAGCTTAGCGGTGAGCGACGAGCAGTACTTC. Translated, it gives CASSLAVSDEQYF.

This clonotype has ten or more counts. The V and J genes are TRBV12-3 or TRBV12-4 and TRBJ1-5; no reliable D call. CDR3 length equals 13 residues. Trimming took off 3 bases at V and 5 bases at J, with 8 bases between the two ends. The CDR3 loop is CASSLRLDQPQHF. Here the CDR3 DNA reads TGTGCCAGCAGTTTGCGTCTAGATCAGCCCCAGCATTTT.

Many counts were recorded for this clonotype. The genes are TRBV24-1 and TRBJ2-7, with TRBD1 matching 9 bases. Looked up from germline, CDR1 is KGHDR and CDR2 is SFDVKD. Trimming removed 7 bases from V and 2 bases from J; junction bases left unmatched: 5. The CDR3 is 14 amino acids. The CDR3 nucleotides are TGTGCCACCAGCCAGGGACAGGGCCCCTACGAGCAGTACTTC. It is translated as CATSQGQGPYEQYF.

This clonotype was recorded many times. V usage is TRBV6-1 and J usage is TRBJ2-5; 12 nucleotides match TRBD2. The V and J ends lost 11 bases and 5 bases, in that order; junction bases with no gene match: 12. Germline V gene sequence: CDR1 MNHNS, CDR2 SASEGT. This CDR3 spans 15 amino acids. CDR3 amino acids: CAGKRGTSGSETQYF. The CDR3 nucleotides are TGTGCCGGAAAAAGAGGGACTAGCGGGTCGGAGACCCAGTACTTC.

This clonotype was found many times. This chain connects TRBV28 to TRBJ2-5, with 10 nucleotides matching TRBD2. In germline, CDR1 is MDHEN, CDR2 SYDVKM. The trim removed 5 bases at V and 2 bases at J, leaving 11 bases unmatched. The CDR3 spans 17 residues. The CDR3 reads CASSRPFLAGVQETQYF. As DNA, the CDR3 is TGTGCCAGCAGTCGACCCTTCCTAGCGGGAGTGCAAGAGACCCAGTACTTC.

This clonotype has a count of ten or more. The chain is built from TRBV13 and TRBJ1-1; a possible D gene is TRBD1 (6 bases). Germline loops: CDR1 PRHDT, CDR2 FYEKMQ (reference sequence). The CDR3 spans 14 residues. The germline V and J ends were trimmed by 5 bases and 6 bases, with 16 bases remaining between them. The CDR3 nucleotides read TGTGCCAGCAGCCGAACTGGGGGGGGCTCTGAAGCTTTCTTT. Translated, it gives CASSRTGGGSEAFF.

This clonotype occurred many times. The chain links TRBV28 to TRBJ2-2; D is uncertain. This CDR3 has 13 amino acids. The germline V gene has CDR1 MDHEN and CDR2 SYDVKM. Trimming left V 6 bases short and J 5 bases short, with 10 bases between. CDR3 nucleotides: TGTGCCAGCAGCCGCACATGGACCGGGGAGCTGTTTTTT. It translates to CASSRTWTGELFF.

This clonotype has at least ten counts. The V and J genes are TRBV28 and TRBJ1-1; 8 nucleotides match TRBD1. V shed 3 bases and J 0 bases; nucleotides not matched to a gene: 6. The CDR3 is 16 residues long. Germline CDR1 is MDHEN and CDR2 is SYDVKM. CDR3 loop: CASSFDRTGLNTEAFF. The CDR3 region has the DNA TGTGCCAGCAGTTTTGACCGGACAGGGTTGAACACTGAAGCTTTCTTT.

J is TRBJ2-7 and V is TRBV27; 13 bases agree with TRBD2. J gave up 6 bases and V 5 bases, and 10 bases lay outside the gene matches. CDR1 and CDR2 (germline): MNHEY, SMNVEV (reference sequence). The CDR3 sequence is 16 residues long. CDR3 DNA sequence: TGTGCCAGCAGTCCCCGGACTAGCGGGAGTTACAGCGAGCAGTACTTC. Encoded protein: CASSPRTSGSYSEQYF.

In this sample, this clonotype turned up a few times. This sequence may be a read error, since a much larger clone differs from it by one base. J is TRBJ1-2 and V is TRBV29-1; the D is unclear. The germline gives CDR1 SQVTM, CDR2 ANQGSEA. This CDR3 region has 11 residues. This CDR3 reads CSVVEGNGYSF. DNA for the CDR3: TGCAGCGTTGTAGAGGGTAATGGCTACAGCTTC.

This clonotype was counted at least ten times. This sequence joins TRBV6-5 and TRBJ2-7; D call uncertain. Germline CDR1 and CDR2: MNHEY and SVGAGI. CDR3 length equals 14 residues. The V and J ends lost 0 bases and 2 bases respectively, with 8 bases between them. For the CDR3, the DNA is TGTGCCAGCAGTTACTCGGCCGGACCCTACGAGCAGTACTTC. This sequence encodes CASSYSAGPYEQYF.

The V and J genes are TRBV4-1 and TRBJ2-1; D perhaps matches TRBD2 (6 bases). This CDR3 comprises 18 residues. Germline-derived CDR1 and CDR2 are MGHRA and YSYEKL. The germline V and J ends were trimmed by 0 bases and 1 base, with 16 bases remaining between them. The CDR3 loop reads CASSQDFSAGRSYNEQFF. DNA for the CDR3: TGCGCCAGCAGCCAAGATTTTTCGGCGGGACGGTCCTACAATGAGCAGTTCTTC.

There are many counts of this clonotype. This rearrangement joins TRBV7-9 to TRBJ1-3, with D perhaps matching TRBD1 (5 bases). Trimming took off 11 bases at V and 2 bases at J, with 19 bases between the two ends. The germline CDR1 and CDR2 sequences are SEHNR and FQNEAQ (reference sequence). This CDR3 is 15 amino acids long. The CDR3 DNA reads as TGTGCCGCTCCCTGGGGTGAGGGGACTGGAAACACCATATATTTT. Translating it yields CAAPWGEGTGNTIYF.

The sample holds many counts of this clonotype. This chain links TRBV10-3 with TRBJ1-1; no clear D gene. In germline, CDR1 is ENHRY, CDR2 SYGVKD. The V end lost 3 bases, the J end lost 0 bases, and 5 bases lay between the germline ends. CDR3 length equals 13 residues. The CDR3 nucleotides read TGTGCCATCAGTGAATCAGTGAACACTGAAGCTTTCTTT. As protein: CAISESVNTEAFF.